This entry lists 30 T cell receptor beta chains sequenced from one sample in a study of T-cell memory formation after mild COVID-19. In TCRdb, the 5' RACE reads were re-called with MiXCR into one record per CDR3 protein. The sample carries about 340,000 distinct CDR3 sequences, around 13% recorded once. What was sequenced was PBMCs or a T cell subset sorted from them (not recorded which). The origin of the receptors is a man aged 18 to 30 who had mild COVID-19 (a few samples of this study predate the infection). Cell type and time point are not known.

This chain links TRBV7-2 with TRBJ1-2, with D hard to call. Germline V gene lookup returns CDR1 SGHTA and CDR2 FQGNSA. The V end was cut by 1 base, the J end by 3 bases, with 6 bases between. The CDR3 sequence is 13 residues long. The DNA for the CDR3 is TGTGCCAGCAGCTTAGGAAGATACTATGGCTACACCTTC. This codes for CASSLGRYYGYTF.

J is TRBJ2-1 and V is TRBV3-1; the match to TRBD2 covers 13 bases. Germline V gene lookup returns CDR1 LGHDT and CDR2 YNNKEL (reference sequence). This CDR3 is 17 amino acids long. V lost 4 bases and J lost 8; bases outside the gene matches: 11. The CDR3 DNA follows: TGTGCCAGCAGCCTCGGCCGCGGGACTAGCGGGGCGTATGAGCAGTTCTTC. This codes for CASSLGRGTSGAYEQFF.

This clonotype has a handful of counts. V usage is TRBV6-2 or TRBV6-3 and J usage is TRBJ2-7; perhaps TRBD1 as D (6 bases). Germline CDR1 is MNHEY and CDR2 is SVGEGT. V was shortened by 6 bases and J by 3 bases, with 18 bases between the two germline ends. The CDR3 extends over 15 amino acids. CDR3 DNA sequence: TGTGCCAGCAGCCTCCGGGCAGGGGCGAGCTACGAGCAGTACTTC. It translates to CASSLRAGASYEQYF.

The gene calls are TRBV4-3 and TRBJ2-5, with 7 bases lining up with TRBD2. Losses at the gene ends were 1 base for V and 3 bases for J; bases not matched to a gene: 2. CDR1 and CDR2 from the germline V gene are LGHNA and YSLEER. This CDR3 is 14 amino acids long. CDR3 bases: TGCGCCAGCAGCCAAGTGGGGGGGGAAGAGACCCAGTACTTC. This sequence encodes CASSQVGGEETQYF.

This clonotype was counted a few times. The rearrangement uses TRBV6-2 or TRBV6-3 and TRBJ2-7, with a tentative D call TRBD2 (6 bases). Trimming took 6 bases from V and 3 from J, leaving 12 bases between them. The CDR3 contains 13 residues. Looked up from germline, CDR1 is MNHEY and CDR2 is SVGEGT. This CDR3 reads CASSRLGGYEQYV. The CDR3 DNA reads TGTGCCAGCAGCCGCCTGGGGGGCTACGAGCAGTACGTC.

This clonotype was observed a few times. This chain connects TRBV4-2 to TRBJ2-7; D is undetermined. Trimming cost V 0 bases and J 5 bases, with 11 bases left between them. This CDR3 has 14 amino acids. The germline gives CDR1 LGHNA, CDR2 YNFKEQ. This CDR3 reads CASSQEVGRNEQYV. CDR3 bases: TGTGCCAGCAGCCAAGAGGTAGGGCGCAACGAGCAGTACGTC.

The V gene is TRBV6-5, the J gene TRBJ1-3; TRBD1 aligns across 7 bases. Unmatched junction bases numbered 8, after V lost 0 bases and J lost 0 bases. The CDR3 extends over 18 amino acids. Germline V gene data show CDR1 as MNHEY and CDR2 as SVGAGI. Written as DNA, the CDR3 is TGTGCCAGCAGTTACTCATTCACCACAGGGGACTCTGGAAACACCATATATTTT. Its protein product is CASSYSFTTGDSGNTIYF.

This clonotype was detected a few times. This chain links TRBV20-1 with TRBJ2-1, with 12 bases fitting TRBD2. Unmatched junction bases numbered 12, after V lost 6 bases and J lost 0 bases. The length of the CDR3 is 18 residues. CDR1 is DFQATT, CDR2 SNEGSKA, per germline (reference sequence). The CDR3 protein is CSAPRLLAGGSSYNEQFF. The CDR3 region has the DNA TGCAGTGCACCGAGGCTCCTAGCGGGGGGGAGCTCCTACAATGAGCAGTTCTTC.

V and J are TRBV10-1 and TRBJ1-1; D remains unclear. The V end was cut by 0 bases, the J end by 1 base, with 9 bases between. This CDR3 contains 15 residues. Per germline, CDR1 WNHNN and CDR2 SYGVQD (reference sequence). CDR3 DNA: TGCGCCAGCAGTGAGTCTGGGCGGACGAACACTGAAGCTTTCTTT. Protein sequence: CASSESGRTNTEAFF.

V and J are TRBV19 and TRBJ1-5; D remains ambiguous. Trimming cost V 4 bases and J 3 bases, with 7 bases left between them. CDR1 LNHDA and CDR2 SQIVND come from the germline V gene (reference sequence). The length of the CDR3 is 13 residues. The CDR3 bases are TGTGCCAGTAGTACAGGCCTCAATCAGCCCCAGCATTTT. Translation gives CASSTGLNQPQHF.

With respect to this clonotype: The junction departs from the called germline gene at one end, perhaps through a read error. The chain joins TRBV29-1 to TRBJ1-1; D uncertain. Germline V gene data show CDR1 as SQVTM and CDR2 as ANQGSEA. The CDR3 totals 14 residues. For the CDR3, the DNA is TGTTCTGCAGCGTGGGGATCGACTAACACTGAAGCTTTCTTT. Translated: CSAAWGSTNTEAFF. Together with reference TRBV29-1 and TRBJ1-1, the CDR3 gives the full variable domain: SAVISQKPSRDICQRGTSLTIQCQVDSQVTMMFWYRQQPGQSLTLIATANQGSEATYESGFVIDKFPISRPNLTFSTLTVSNMSPEDSSIYLCSAAWGSTNTEAFFGQGTRLTVV.

This clonotype was detected a few times. The CDR3 reads CASSQIGGAQETQYF. The CDR3 bases are TGTGCCAGCAGCCAAATTGGCGGAGCCCAAGAGACCCAGTACTTC. The J gene is TRBJ2-5, the V gene TRBV3-1; D gene unclear. Germline values: CDR1 LGHDT, CDR2 YNNKEL (reference sequence). The CDR3 has 15 residues. Deletions cut 2 bases from V and 1 base from J, with 11 bases between.

This chain links TRBV27 with TRBJ2-3, with D possibly matching TRBD2 (6 bases). The length of the CDR3 is 14 residues. CDR1 is MNHEY, CDR2 SMNVEV, per germline (reference sequence). V lost 3 bases and J lost 5, with 12 bases in between. Written as DNA, the CDR3 is TGTGCCAGCAGTTTTGGGCGGGGTGGAGATACGCAGTATTTT. Residues: CASSFGRGGDTQYF.

This clonotype was found many times. V is TRBV4-2 and J is TRBJ2-5, with D possibly being TRBD1 (5 bases). V was clipped by 1 base and J by 4 bases, with 10 bases between them. This CDR3 region has 14 residues. Germline V gene sequence: CDR1 LGHNA, CDR2 YNFKEQ. The CDR3 DNA is TGTGCCAGCAGCCAAGGGGGCGTGGGAGAGACCCAGTACTTC. Translated, it gives CASSQGGVGETQYF.

The rearrangement joins TRBV7-2 to TRBJ2-1; tentatively, D is TRBD1 or TRBD2 (5 bases each). The length of the CDR3 is 13 residues. In germline, CDR1 is SGHTA, CDR2 FQGNSA. The V and J ends lost 5 bases and 6 bases respectively, with 11 bases between them. This CDR3 reads CASSPWGPNEQFF. The CDR3, as DNA: TGTGCCAGCAGCCCCTGGGGACCCAATGAGCAGTTCTTC.

This clonotype was detected a few times. Here the CDR3 DNA reads TGCAGCGTGCCGGGACAGGGCTCAGATACGCAGTATTTT. Translated, it gives CSVPGQGSDTQYF. V is TRBV29-1 and J is TRBJ2-3; 9 bases are a match to TRBD1. The CDR3 is 13 amino acids. Germline lookup yields CDR1 SQVTM and CDR2 ANQGSEA. V shed 6 bases, J shed 4 bases, and the junction held 5 bases outside the gene matches.

The genes are TRBV7-9 and TRBJ1-1; D not certain. V gave up 1 base and J gave up 6 bases, with 6 bases separating them. The CDR3 contains 12 residues. The V gene's germline CDR1 is SEHNR and CDR2 FQNEAQ (reference sequence). CDR3 sequence reads: CASSLGVSEAFF. CDR3 DNA: TGTGCCAGCAGCTTAGGAGTTTCTGAAGCTTTCTTT.

V and J are TRBV11-2 and TRBJ2-3; unclear D gene. The CDR3 consists of 15 residues. Trimming stripped 4 bases from V and 2 bases from J, with 13 bases between. The germline CDR1 and CDR2 sequences are SGHAT and FQNNGV. The CDR3 sequence: CASSSQWHLTDTQYF. The CDR3 nucleotides read TGTGCCAGCAGCTCCCAATGGCACCTCACAGATACGCAGTATTTT.

The chain uses TRBV5-4 and TRBJ2-7; 8 bases line up with TRBD1. Germline values: CDR1 SGHNT, CDR2 YYREEE (reference sequence). With V trimmed by 4 bases and J by 2 bases, 5 bases remained unmatched. CDR3 length: 14 amino acids. The CDR3 loop is CASSNPGQAYEQYF. The CDR3 DNA reads TGTGCCAGCAGCAACCCGGGACAGGCCTACGAGCAGTACTTC.

The rearrangement uses TRBV7-2 and TRBJ2-6; D possibly corresponds to TRBD1 (6 bases). V lost 4 bases to trimming and J lost 2 bases, with 12 bases between them. There are 16 residues in the CDR3. The V gene's germline CDR1 is SGHTA and CDR2 FQGNSA. The CDR3 reads CASSYYTGTGANVLTF. In DNA, the CDR3 is TGTGCCAGCAGCTACTATACAGGGACTGGGGCCAACGTCCTGACTTTC.

This clonotype has only a few counts. The rearrangement links TRBV10-2 to TRBJ2-5; D call uncertain. Trimming cost V 5 bases and J 2 bases, with 12 bases left between them. CDR1 WSHSY and CDR2 SAAADI come from the germline V gene. This CDR3 region has 14 residues. CDR3 coding DNA: TGCGCCAGCAGTAGGGCCTCACGGCAAGAGACCCAGTACTTC. Amino acids: CASSRASRQETQYF.

The V gene is TRBV4-2, the J gene TRBJ2-1; tentative D call: TRBD2 (5 bases). This CDR3 has 14 amino acids. Trimming left V 0 bases short and J 7 bases short, with 10 bases between. The germline gives CDR1 LGHNA, CDR2 YNFKEQ. The CDR3: CASSQDEGRNEQFF. In DNA form, the CDR3 reads TGTGCCAGCAGCCAAGATGAGGGCCGGAATGAGCAGTTCTTC.

This clonotype showed up many times. One junction end does not reproduce the germline sequence, and a read error may be involved. The V gene is TRBV5-1, the J gene TRBJ2-1; a weak D match, TRBD2 (6 bases). This CDR3 region has 15 residues. Per germline, CDR1 SGHRS and CDR2 YFSETQ. In DNA, the CDR3 is TGTGCCAGCAGCTTGGTGGGGGGTTCCTACAATGAGCAGTTCTTC. Protein sequence: CASSLVGGSYNEQFF.

This clonotype was observed a handful of times. The chain couples TRBV4-1 to TRBJ2-5; 9 positions agree with TRBD1. The CDR3 extends over 16 amino acids. Germline V lookup: CDR1 MGHRA, CDR2 YSYEKL. Germline trimming cut 3 bases from V and 4 bases from J; bases unmatched to any gene: 9. CDR3 sequence reads: CASSHLQGARGETQYF. The CDR3 DNA follows: TGCGCCAGCAGCCACCTACAGGGGGCGCGGGGAGAGACCCAGTACTTC.

Turning to this clonotype: Germline and junction disagree at one end, which may indicate a read error. The chain carries TRBV2 and TRBJ1-1, with no clear D. Germline CDR1 and CDR2: SNHLY and FYNNEI. The CDR3 sequence is 12 residues long. The CDR3 DNA reads TGTGCCAGCAGCGAAGAGAACACTGAAGCTTTCTTT. Translation gives CASSEENTEAFF.

The chain links TRBV11-1 to TRBJ2-2; D may be TRBD2 (5 bases). CDR1 is SGHAT and CDR2 is FQDESV in the germline V gene (reference sequence). V was cut by 2 bases and J by 6 bases, with 10 bases left in between. The CDR3 loop spans 14 amino acids. CDR3 region: CASSLTGVPGELFF. The CDR3 bases are TGTGCCAGCAGCTTAACCGGGGTCCCCGGGGAGCTGTTTTTT. The variable domain in full, with the rest retrieved from reference TRBV11-1 and TRBJ2-2, is EAEVAQSPRYKITEKSQAVAFWCDPISGHATLYWYRQILGQGPELLVQFQDESVVDDSQLPKDRFSAERLKGVDSTLKIQPAELGDSAMYLCASSLTGVPGELFFGEGSRLTVL.

This chain connects TRBV2 to TRBJ1-2; TRBD1 agrees at 8 bases. The CDR3 spans 13 residues. CDR1 SNHLY and CDR2 FYNNEI come from the germline V gene. The junction had 7 bases not matched to a gene; V was cut back by 5 bases and J by 8 bases. The CDR3 sequence: CASSYDRGGGYTF. The DNA of the CDR3 is TGTGCCAGCAGTTATGACAGGGGAGGAGGCTACACCTTC.

The chain employs TRBV7-8 and TRBJ2-7, with 9 positions matching TRBD2. The germline V gene has CDR1 SGHVS and CDR2 FQNEAQ. The CDR3 has 15 residues. Trimming at V came to 1 base and at J to 5 bases, leaving 6 bases not matched to a gene. Here the CDR3 reads CASSLGTSAFHEQYV. The CDR3 DNA sequence: TGTGCCAGCAGCTTAGGGACTAGCGCATTCCACGAGCAGTACGTC.

This chain connects TRBV9 to TRBJ2-3; TRBD2 matches 13 bases. Trimming removed 4 bases from V and 5 bases from J; junction bases left unmatched: 10. The CDR3 length is 17 residues. The germline V gene has CDR1 SGDLS and CDR2 YYNGEE. The CDR3 loop is CASSSRPGLAGQDTQYF. CDR3 sequence (DNA): TGTGCCAGCAGCTCCCGTCCGGGACTAGCGGGGCAAGATACGCAGTATTTT.

Only a few counts were recorded for this clonotype. This chain joins TRBV6-6 and TRBJ2-7; D is unresolved. Trimming left V 8 bases short and J 2 bases short, with 10 bases between. Per the germline V gene, CDR1 is MNHNY and CDR2 is SVGAGI (reference sequence). CDR3 size: 12 residues. The CDR3: CASGYNPYEQYF. In DNA, the CDR3 is TGTGCCAGCGGATACAACCCCTACGAGCAGTACTTC.